This TCR beta chain was sequenced during a study of glioma-infiltrating T cells after dendritic cell vaccination (dated by TCRdb to the mid-2010s). Study-wide context: The cohort comprised approximately 15 glioblastoma patients from Phase I and II dendritic cell vaccination trials, 9 newly diagnosed and 6 with recurrent disease. Between about 2002 and 2012, the patients were given dendritic cell vaccination pulsed with autologous tumor lysate. The vaccine was prepared from monocyte-derived dendritic cells that were cultured for approximately seven days with IL-4 and GM-CSF and then pulsed overnight with autologous tumor lysate. Each patient was given three intradermal dendritic cell vaccine injections, spaced two weeks apart, in the arm below the axilla. In glioblastoma patients vaccinated with dendritic cells, deep sequencing of TCR beta CDR3 regions served to measure tumor-infiltrating lymphocyte content and to compare repertoires between tumor and blood. TCR sequencing metrics, including TIL content and tumor-blood repertoire overlap, were correlated with survival after dendritic cell vaccination. Overall results and qualifications from the work: TCR clonality showed no direct relationship with survival, which suggests that a diverse polyclonal response may be important. The TCR overlap response model with three groups was called speculative and said to need prospective validation. Higher estimated pretreatment TIL content predicted longer time to progression and overall survival after dendritic cell vaccination. The cohort was small and heterogeneous, few patients had complete blood and tumor sets, and even fewer had initial-recurrent tumor pairs.

Its CDR3 holds 14 amino acids, cysteine through phenylalanine. Solely the CDR3 DNA is kept, with 42 bases framed from the first base. CDR1 and CDR2 are read off the germline V gene as SGHRS and YFSETQ. Trimming takes 0 bases from V and 6 bases from J, and the germline ends sit 10 bases apart. The sample's time point label, in plain terms: after dendritic cell vaccination, including at tumor progression/relapse. Patients were selected on the basis of adequate residual fresh-frozen tumor tissue and more than two years of available survival data. Although molecular status otherwise differed among the glioblastoma patients, no patient had an isocitrate dehydrogenase mutation. PBMC collection took place before vaccination, two weeks after the third vaccination, and at tumor progression if progression occurred. The Qiagen DNeasy Blood extraction Kit was used for extraction of genomic DNA. Concerning this clone: Its antigen has not been determined. Within one base of it there is no much larger clone, and no base qualities were kept.

Using the immunoSEQ assay, TCRB CDR3 regions were amplified from roughly 2 micrograms of genomic DNA, or from all available DNA when less than that was on hand. For multiplex PCR, 60 forward primers for TCR V beta segments and 13 reverse primers for J beta segments were used. To estimate reads per starting template, synthetic control templates were spiked into each sample at limiting dilution. The Illumina HiSeq System generated 87 bp sequencing reads. As for how the authors treated the data: To remove PCR and sequencing errors, closely related sequences were merged with a nearest neighbor algorithm. TCR overlap was defined as the percentage of unique tumor TCR beta sequences that were also found in the peripheral blood of the same patient. As stored in TCRdb, this immuneACCESS dataset retains in-frame rearrangements with V and J assigned. A fraction of the clones does not appear; measured against another copy, unresolved V genes explain less than half of the discrepancy, and the remainder lacks a known reason. V and J calls and clone size are as listed in that table; D and trimming were resolved from the DNA. Recorded for this sample are 80,000 to 95,000 clones; about 85% of them occurred a single time. The top ten clones comprise approximately 8% of the sample.

The TCR sequence derives from a human donor with glioblastoma. Specimen: blood, collected after dendritic cell vaccination. Recombination connected TRBV5-1 to TRBJ2-1; too little of a D gene remains to name it. The CDR3 region has the sequence CASSLESRSNEQFF. The sequence in DNA is TGCGCCAGCAGCTTGGAGAGCCGGAGCAATGAGCAGTTCTTC.